Shown below are 26 T cell receptor beta chains from a single sample sequenced in a study of blood T cell repertoires in COVID-19 (dated by TCRdb to 2019 to 2021). Library generation was performed with the immunoSEQ multiplex PCR assay. TCRdb took this table from immuneACCESS and kept in-frame rearrangements with V and J called. Such tables lack part of the clones; where checked against another copy, unresolved V genes explain under half of the gap, and the rest is unexplained. The sample table holds 250,000 to 300,000 clones, of which roughly four fifths were seen once. Approximately 4.5% of the sample is held by the ten biggest clonotypes. Specimen: PBMCs or T cells enriched from blood (not recorded which). These receptors all come from a man aged 30-40 years with acute COVID-19.

This chain connects TRBV28 to TRBJ1-2; weak D call: TRBD1 (5 bases). The V and J ends lost 3 bases and 0 bases respectively, with 14 bases between them. Germline values: CDR1 MDHEN, CDR2 SYDVKM. CDR3 length: 16 amino acids. CDR3 in amino acids: CASSLGPSTANYGYTF. The DNA for the CDR3 is TGTGCCAGCAGTTTGGGCCCTTCGACAGCTAACTATGGCTACACCTTC.

The chain is built from TRBV2 and TRBJ1-2, with D possibly matching TRBD1 (6 bases). The CDR3 spans 15 residues. Trimming cost V 5 bases and J 4 bases, with 17 bases left between them. Per the germline V gene, CDR1 is SNHLY and CDR2 is FYNNEI. This CDR3 is CASSKSGGHPYGYTF. The CDR3 DNA is TGTGCCAGCAGTAAAAGCGGGGGACACCCCTATGGCTACACCTTC.

On this clone itself: Germline and junction disagree at one end, which may indicate a read error. The CDR3 nucleotides read TGTGCCAGCAGCGGATACAGGGGTGGGGAGACCCAGTACTTC. This sequence encodes CASSGYRGGETQYF. The genes are TRBV5-1 and TRBJ2-5; 7 nucleotides line up with TRBD1. CDR3 length: 14 amino acids. The germline V gene encodes CDR1 SGHRS and CDR2 YFSETQ.

The J gene is TRBJ1-1, the V gene TRBV18; D uncertain. Trimming took off 8 bases at V and 0 bases at J, with 7 bases between the two ends. Per germline, CDR1 KGHSH and CDR2 LQKENI. The CDR3 loop spans 12 amino acids. For the CDR3, the DNA is TGTGCCAGCCGAAACATGAACACTGAAGCTTTCTTT. Amino acid sequence: CASRNMNTEAFF.

This chain joins TRBV7-6 and TRBJ2-2, with a weak D call TRBD2 (6 bases). Per the germline V gene, CDR1 is SGHVS and CDR2 is FNYEAQ. The V and J ends lost 1 base and 5 bases respectively, with 17 bases between them. The CDR3 spans 17 residues. CDR3 sequence (DNA): TGTGCCAGCAGCTTAGTTCCTAGGGAGGTCGTAACCGGGGAGCTGTTTTTT. It yields the protein CASSLVPREVVTGELFF. The variable domain in full, with the rest retrieved from reference TRBV7-6 and TRBJ2-2, is GAGVSQSPRYKVTKRGQDVALRCDPISGHVSLYWYRQALGQGPEFLTYFNYEAQQDKSGLPNDRFSAERPEGSISTLTIQRTEQRDSAMYRCASSLVPREVVTGELFFGEGSRLTVL.

V is TRBV6-5 and J is TRBJ1-6; D is perhaps TRBD1 (5 bases). This CDR3 is 15 amino acids long. V was pared by 9 bases and J by 8 bases, with 20 bases between. Germline CDR1 and CDR2: MNHEY and SVGAGI. In DNA form, the CDR3 reads TGTGCCAGTCGGGTAGGGGCCCGGCTGGATTCACCCCTCCACTTT. This translates into CASRVGARLDSPLHF.

This rearrangement joins TRBV12-3 or TRBV12-4 to TRBJ2-7; no definite D call. The CDR3 is made up of 11 amino acids. Trimming left V 5 bases short and J 3 bases short, with 5 bases between. Written as DNA, the CDR3 is TGTGCCAGCAGTAAATACTACGAGCAGTACGTC. Its translation: CASSKYYEQYV.

The chain carries TRBV5-4 and TRBJ1-3; TRBD1 is a possible D gene (6 bases). CDR1 and CDR2 (germline): SGHNT, YYREEE (reference sequence). CDR3 length: 15 residues. The V gene lost 3 bases and the J gene lost 0 bases, with 10 bases spanning the gap. CDR3 bases: TGTGCCAGCAGCTCCGCAGGGGCCTCTGGAAACACCATATATTTT. It translates to CASSSAGASGNTIYF.

The gene calls are TRBV3-1 (or the pseudogene TRBV3-2) and TRBJ1-4; D might be TRBD1 (6 bases). The germline V and J ends were trimmed by 0 bases and 3 bases, with 14 bases remaining between them. Germline CDR1 LGHDT, CDR2 YNNKEL (reference sequence). This CDR3 spans 17 amino acids. The CDR3 spells CASSQDGTGKSNEKLFF. The CDR3 nucleotides are TGTGCCAGCAGCCAAGATGGTACAGGGAAATCTAATGAAAAACTGTTTTTT.

This rearrangement joins TRBV3-1 (or the pseudogene TRBV3-2) to TRBJ2-7, with TRBD2 as a possible D gene (6 bases). CDR1 is LGHDT and CDR2 is YNNKEL in the germline V gene (reference sequence). There are 14 residues in the CDR3. V was shortened by 5 bases and J by 3 bases, with 14 bases between the two germline ends. In DNA form, the CDR3 reads TGTGCCAGCAGCTCCGGGACTCACGGCTACGAGCAGTACGTC. Residues: CASSSGTHGYEQYV.

The V gene is TRBV7-9, the J gene TRBJ2-1; TRBD1 aligns across 9 bases. Trimming took 5 bases from V and 8 from J; bases not matched to a gene: 7. CDR3 length: 14 residues. Germline V gives CDR1 SEHNR, CDR2 FQNEAQ (reference sequence). The DNA of the CDR3 is TGTGCCAGCAGCCAACGGGACAGGGTCTATGAGCAGTTCTTC. Translating it yields CASSQRDRVYEQFF.

This clone was counted once. The V gene is TRBV11-2, the J gene TRBJ2-3, with TRBD1 as a possible D gene (5 bases). Germline V gives CDR1 SGHAT, CDR2 FQNNGV. V dropped 5 bases and J dropped 4 bases, with 13 bases sitting between them. This CDR3 is built from 14 residues. This chain's CDR3 is CASSPTASADTQYF. CDR3 nucleotides: TGTGCCAGCAGCCCGACAGCTTCGGCAGATACGCAGTATTTT.

About this clone: Relative to the germline gene, one junction end is altered; a read error may explain this. Distinct nucleotide sequences in the sample also encode this CDR3. The chain joins TRBV5-1 to TRBJ2-1; tentatively, D is TRBD2 (6 bases). Germline values: CDR1 SGHRS, CDR2 YFSETQ. This CDR3 contains 15 residues. CDR3 DNA: TGTGCCAGCAGCCTGGGAGGCAGCTCCTACAATGAGCAGTTCTTC. Translated: CASSLGGSSYNEQFF.

The rearrangement joins TRBV19 to TRBJ2-2; 8 bases match TRBD2. CDR1 is LNHDA and CDR2 is SQIVND in the germline V gene (reference sequence). This CDR3 region has 14 residues. The V and J ends lost 5 bases and 4 bases, in that order; junction bases with no gene match: 3. The DNA for the CDR3 is TGTGCCAGTAGTCGGGAGGGCCTCACCGGGGAGCTGTTTTTT. Residues: CASSREGLTGELFF.

The chain links TRBV12-5 to TRBJ2-1; 8 positions agree with TRBD1. Germline lookup yields CDR1 LGHNT and CDR2 FRNRAP. With 7 bases clipped from V and 5 bases from J, the junction kept 10 bases outside the gene matches. The CDR3 consists of 15 residues. The CDR3 region is CASAHYRGFDNEQFF. DNA of the CDR3: TGTGCTAGTGCCCATTACAGGGGGTTTGACAATGAGCAGTTCTTC.

This chain joins TRBV7-9 and TRBJ2-7; TRBD1 aligns across 7 bases. The CDR3 contains 13 residues. Per germline, CDR1 SEHNR and CDR2 FQNEAQ (reference sequence). Trimming removed 5 bases from V and 5 bases from J; junction bases left unmatched: 6. The CDR3 spells CASSLSTGNEQYV. CDR3 DNA: TGTGCCAGCAGCCTGTCGACAGGGAACGAGCAGTACGTC.

This chain joins TRBV11-2 and TRBJ1-1; no firm D call. From germline, CDR1 is SGHAT and CDR2 FQNNGV. This CDR3 spans 15 amino acids. The V end lost 5 bases, the J end lost 1 base, and 14 bases lay between the germline ends. In DNA form, the CDR3 reads TGTGCCAGCAGCCGGCGCGGGCGGGAGAACACTGAAGCTTTCTTT. Encoded protein: CASSRRGRENTEAFF.

The chain carries TRBV2 and TRBJ1-5; no definite D call. CDR3 length: 13 residues. Germline values: CDR1 SNHLY, CDR2 FYNNEI. V was cut by 5 bases and J by 9 bases, with 14 bases left in between. CDR3 loop: CASSQTFYWPQHF. The CDR3 bases are TGTGCCAGCAGTCAAACTTTTTACTGGCCCCAGCATTTT.

V and J are TRBV12-3 or TRBV12-4 and TRBJ1-2; D might be TRBD1 (5 bases). This CDR3 has 13 amino acids. Trimming took off 6 bases at V and 12 bases at J, with 20 bases between the two ends. CDR3 sequence reads: CASSRLAGNVNTF. The CDR3 nucleotides read TGTGCCAGCAGCAGACTCGCAGGGAACGTCAACACCTTC.

The chain has TRBV19 and TRBJ1-4; TRBD1 is a possible D gene (6 bases). The V end was cut by 9 bases, the J end by 4 bases, with 15 bases between. The CDR3 consists of 14 residues. Germline V gene data show CDR1 as LNHDA and CDR2 as SQIVND (reference sequence). The CDR3 DNA sequence: TGTGCCAGCAAGGCCGGACAGTTTAATGAAAAACTGTTTTTT. It specifies CASKAGQFNEKLFF.

The chain couples TRBV3-1 (or the pseudogene TRBV3-2) to TRBJ2-1, with 12 bases identical to TRBD2. V shed 5 bases and J 8 bases; nucleotides not matched to a gene: 7. Germline loops: CDR1 LGHDT, CDR2 YNNKEL (reference sequence). The CDR3 sequence is 15 residues long. CDR3 sequence reads: CASSGGLAGNYEQFF. The CDR3 nucleotides read TGTGCCAGCAGCGGGGGACTAGCGGGTAATTATGAGCAGTTCTTC.

This clone was detected only a few times. The rearrangement joins TRBV6-5 to TRBJ1-1; D ambiguous. There are 14 residues in the CDR3. The V gene's germline CDR1 is MNHEY and CDR2 SVGAGI. The V end lost 6 bases, the J end lost 3 bases, and 14 bases lay between the germline ends. In nucleotides, the CDR3 is TGTGCCAGCAGCATACAGAGTCAAGACACTGAAGCTTTCTTT. Its translation is CASSIQSQDTEAFF.

This rearrangement joins TRBV9 to TRBJ1-3, with D possibly matching TRBD1 (5 bases). The germline V gene has CDR1 SGDLS and CDR2 YYNGEE. The V gene lost 4 bases and the J gene lost 4 bases, with 18 bases spanning the gap. This CDR3 region has 16 residues. The CDR3 DNA sequence: TGTGCCAGCAGCCCCCGGGACTGGGAGAGGGGAAACACCATATATTTT. The encoded protein is CASSPRDWERGNTIYF.

The V and J genes are TRBV7-2 and TRBJ2-3, with D possibly matching TRBD1 (6 bases). V dropped 6 bases and J dropped 5 bases, with 18 bases sitting between them. Germline assignment: CDR1 SGHTA and CDR2 FQGNSA. The CDR3 covers 15 residues. The CDR3, as DNA: TGTGCCAGCAGACTTCAGGGGACGCCCGTAGATACGCAGTATTTT. Amino acid sequence: CASRLQGTPVDTQYF.

The chain couples TRBV29-1 to TRBJ1-1; TRBD1 agrees at 7 bases. The CDR3 is 13 amino acids. The germline CDR1 and CDR2 sequences are SQVTM and ANQGSEA. The trim removed 7 bases at V and 0 bases at J, leaving 5 bases unmatched. CDR3 residues: CSAPGQLNTEAFF. The CDR3 nucleotides read TGCAGCGCTCCGGGACAGTTGAACACTGAAGCTTTCTTT.

V gene TRBV6-1 combines with J gene TRBJ2-5; tentative D call: TRBD1 (5 bases). The CDR3 has 15 amino acids. V gave up 0 bases and J gave up 2 bases, with 10 bases separating them. In germline, CDR1 is MNHNS, CDR2 SASEGT. CDR3 amino acids: CASSEALGAQETQYF. The DNA for the CDR3 is TGTGCCAGCAGTGAAGCGCTTGGGGCACAAGAGACCCAGTACTTC.